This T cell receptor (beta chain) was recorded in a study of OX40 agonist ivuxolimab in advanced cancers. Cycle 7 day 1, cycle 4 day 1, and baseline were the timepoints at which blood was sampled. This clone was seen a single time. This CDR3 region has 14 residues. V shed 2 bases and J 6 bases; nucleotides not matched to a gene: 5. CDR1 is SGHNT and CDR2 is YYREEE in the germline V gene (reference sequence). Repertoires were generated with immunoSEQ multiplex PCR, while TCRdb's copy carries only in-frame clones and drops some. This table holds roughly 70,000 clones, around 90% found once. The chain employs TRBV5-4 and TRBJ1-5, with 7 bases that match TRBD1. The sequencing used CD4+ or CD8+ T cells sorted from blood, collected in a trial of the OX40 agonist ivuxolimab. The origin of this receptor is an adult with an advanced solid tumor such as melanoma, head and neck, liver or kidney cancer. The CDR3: CASSFTGDGQPQHF. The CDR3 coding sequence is TGTGCCAGCAGCTTTACAGGGGACGGTCAGCCCCAGCATTTT.